These 18 T cell receptor beta chains were sequenced from one sample in a study of shared clonotypes between healthy human individuals. Only in-frame clones appear in the TCRdb table, and some are missing; sequencing was by immunoSEQ multiplex PCR. The table lists 2 million to 2.5 million clones, about 93% of them singletons, with approximately 1.7% in the top ten. Naive CD8 cells were CD45RO-negative, positively selected for CCR7, excluding terminally differentiated effector memory CD45RA+ cells. What was sequenced was naive CD8+ T cells from PBMCs. Receptor source: a man aged 18 to 30 in good health. Some clones in this sample may be carry-over from other donors' samples.

This clone came up once. J is TRBJ2-3 and V is TRBV6-5; no clear D. The V gene lost 7 bases and the J gene lost 3 bases, with 14 bases spanning the gap. Germline lookup yields CDR1 MNHEY and CDR2 SVGAGI. The CDR3 covers 14 residues. CDR3 amino acids: CASKTPGATDTQYF. The CDR3 nucleotides are TGTGCCAGCAAAACACCTGGAGCAACAGATACGCAGTATTTT.

This chain connects TRBV27 to TRBJ1-2; 9 bases match TRBD1. Unmatched junction bases numbered 14, after V lost 5 bases and J lost 7 bases. Germline CDR1 is MNHEY and CDR2 is SMNVEV (reference sequence). This CDR3 contains 16 residues. Written as DNA, the CDR3 is TGTGCCAGCAGTCTCCGGGCACAGGGGGCGCCCGGTGGCTACACCTTC. It is translated as CASSLRAQGAPGGYTF.

This chain uses TRBV4-1 with TRBJ2-7, with 8 bases that match TRBD2. This CDR3 contains 16 residues. V shed 4 bases and J 3 bases; nucleotides not matched to a gene: 11. Per germline, CDR1 MGHRA and CDR2 YSYEKL. The CDR3 spells CASSPGVHAGGYEQYF. As DNA, the CDR3 is TGCGCCAGCAGCCCCGGGGTTCACGCGGGAGGCTACGAGCAGTACTTC.

The chain couples TRBV27 to TRBJ2-2; D not resolved. The germline V gene encodes CDR1 MNHEY and CDR2 SMNVEV (reference sequence). CDR3 size: 14 residues. Trimming took off 1 base at V and 6 bases at J, with 9 bases between the two ends. Here the CDR3 reads CASSLLSSAGELFF. DNA for the CDR3: TGTGCCAGCAGTTTATTATCTTCGGCCGGGGAGCTGTTTTTT.

About this clone: Other nucleotide sequences from this sample produce the same CDR3. The chain combines TRBV27 with TRBJ2-7; D ambiguous. V was shortened by 2 bases and J by 0 bases, with 8 bases between the two germline ends. The CDR3 is 14 amino acids. Germline-derived CDR1 and CDR2 are MNHEY and SMNVEV (reference sequence). DNA for the CDR3: TGTGCCAGCAGTTTAAGGGCTTCCTCCTACGAGCAGTACTTC. It specifies CASSLRASSYEQYF.

The V gene is TRBV5-4, the J gene TRBJ2-6; a possible D gene is TRBD2 (7 bases). The CDR3 is made up of 18 amino acids. Trimming removed 2 bases from V and 0 bases from J, with 15 bases in between. Germline V gene data show CDR1 as SGHNT and CDR2 as YYREEE (reference sequence). The CDR3 nucleotides read TGTGCCAGCAGCTTCCCGGGGGGCCCTTTCTCTGGGGCCAACGTCCTGACTTTC. It encodes CASSFPGGPFSGANVLTF. The whole variable domain, remainder taken from reference TRBV5-4 and TRBJ2-6, is ETGVTQSPTHLIKTRGQQVTLRCSSQSGHNTVSWYQQALGQGPQFIFQYYREEENGRGNFPPRFSGLQFPNYSSELNVNALELDDSALYLCASSFPGGPFSGANVLTFGAGSRLTVL.

V is TRBV28 and J is TRBJ1-2; TRBD1 matches 10 bases. Germline V gives CDR1 MDHEN, CDR2 SYDVKM. After removal of 4 bases from V and 2 bases from J, the junction contained 4 bases not matched to a gene. The CDR3 loop spans 15 amino acids. The CDR3 region is CASSWTGGLNYGYTF. In nucleotides, the CDR3 is TGTGCCAGCAGTTGGACAGGGGGTCTAAACTATGGCTACACCTTC.

The chain uses TRBV29-1 and TRBJ2-2, with D unclear. The germline V and J ends were trimmed by 5 bases and 3 bases, with 7 bases remaining between them. Germline CDR1 is SQVTM and CDR2 is ANQGSEA. This CDR3 is built from 12 residues. The CDR3 DNA is TGCAGCGTTCAACTCGACACCGGGGAGCTGTTTTTT. Its protein is CSVQLDTGELFF.

The chain links TRBV28 to TRBJ2-1; 7 bases are a match to TRBD2. The CDR3 is 17 amino acids. From germline, CDR1 is MDHEN and CDR2 SYDVKM. With 3 bases clipped from V and 1 base from J, the junction kept 9 bases outside the gene matches. The CDR3 spells CASSFRGRGGSYNEQFF. The CDR3 DNA is TGTGCCAGCAGTTTTCGAGGAAGGGGAGGGTCCTACAATGAGCAGTTCTTC.

The rearrangement links TRBV5-1 to TRBJ2-7; TRBD2 agrees at 9 bases. Per the germline V gene, CDR1 is SGHRS and CDR2 is YFSETQ. The ends lost 3 bases at V and 1 base at J; junction bases unmatched: 2. The CDR3 is made up of 14 amino acids. The CDR3 bases are TGCGCCAGCAGCTCTAGCGGGGATTCCTACGAGCAGTACTTC. Residues: CASSSSGDSYEQYF.

This rearrangement joins TRBV7-9 to TRBJ2-6, with 10 bases matching TRBD1. V gave up 5 bases and J gave up 12 bases; unmatched junction bases: 7. CDR3 size: 14 residues. Germline V gene lookup returns CDR1 SEHNR and CDR2 FQNEAQ (reference sequence). In DNA, the CDR3 is TGTGCCAGCAGCCTCCGGGACAGGGGCCCCGTCCTGACTTTC. This codes for CASSLRDRGPVLTF.

This chain uses TRBV5-8 with TRBJ1-1; D not resolved. Between the trimmed V and J ends, which lost 2 bases and 6 bases, there was a span of 14 bases. Germline V gene data show CDR1 as SGHTS and CDR2 as YDEGEE. The CDR3 is made up of 14 amino acids. The CDR3 sequence: CASSFSDGPPEAFF. DNA for the CDR3: TGTGCCAGCAGCTTCTCCGACGGACCACCTGAAGCTTTCTTT.

The V call is TRBV5-1, the J call TRBJ2-3; D uncertain. Germline V gene sequence: CDR1 SGHRS, CDR2 YFSETQ. The germline V and J ends were trimmed by 2 bases and 0 bases, with 16 bases remaining between them. There are 17 residues in the CDR3. The CDR3 region is CASSLEPWAESTDTQYF. The CDR3 DNA sequence: TGCGCCAGCAGCTTAGAGCCCTGGGCAGAAAGCACAGATACGCAGTATTTT. The full variable domain, completed using reference TRBV5-1 and TRBJ2-3, is KAGVTQTPRYLIKTRGQQVTLSCSPISGHRSVSWYQQTPGQGLQFLFEYFSETQRNKGNFPGRFSGRQFSNSRSEMNVSTLELGDSALYLCASSLEPWAESTDTQYFGPGTRLTVL.

This clone was detected once. The rearrangement uses TRBV28 and TRBJ2-7, with 10 bases that match TRBD2. Germline V gene sequence: CDR1 MDHEN, CDR2 SYDVKM. Unmatched junction bases numbered 11, after V lost 10 bases and J lost 2 bases. The CDR3 contains 15 residues. The chain's CDR3 is CATPITSGAPYEQYF. The CDR3 DNA follows: TGTGCCACCCCGATCACTAGCGGGGCCCCCTACGAGCAGTACTTC.

The gene calls are TRBV7-9 and TRBJ2-1; 8 bases align to TRBD1. The CDR3 totals 16 residues. The V segment lost 5 bases and the J segment 5 bases; nucleotides outside the gene matches: 11. Germline V gene sequence: CDR1 SEHNR, CDR2 FQNEAQ (reference sequence). The CDR3 is CASSPGSGQENNEQFF. CDR3 in DNA: TGTGCCAGCAGCCCGGGTTCGGGACAGGAAAACAATGAGCAGTTCTTC.

V and J are TRBV11-2 and TRBJ2-5; D might be TRBD1 (6 bases). The CDR3 consists of 16 residues. Germline loops: CDR1 SGHAT, CDR2 FQNNGV. V was cut by 1 base and J by 5 bases, with 17 bases left in between. The CDR3 loop is CASSLAPRAGEETQYF. CDR3 bases: TGTGCCAGCAGCTTAGCTCCCCGGGCAGGGGAGGAGACCCAGTACTTC.

The rearrangement links TRBV4-2 to TRBJ2-7; D is perhaps TRBD1 or TRBD2 (5 bases each). Germline V gene sequence: CDR1 LGHNA, CDR2 YNFKEQ. V was trimmed by 1 base and J by 3 bases, leaving 10 bases between them. The CDR3 loop spans 14 amino acids. The CDR3 region has the DNA TGTGCCAGCAGCCAAGGGGATGGGGGCTACGAGCAGTACTTC. It specifies CASSQGDGGYEQYF.

This chain uses TRBV15 with TRBJ2-1; D perhaps matches TRBD1 (6 bases). The CDR3 consists of 14 residues. Per germline, CDR1 LNHNV and CDR2 YYDKDF (reference sequence). V lost 2 bases, J lost 9 bases, and 14 bases lay in between. In DNA, the CDR3 is TGTGCCACCAGCAGAAATACAGGGACGGGTGAGCAGTTCTTC. Its protein product is CATSRNTGTGEQFF.